This TCR beta chain was recovered during a study of CD8 T cells in Susac syndrome. A quantity of about 0.5 to 1 ug RNA underwent reverse transcription using random hexamers. immunoSEQ multiplex PCR amplified TCR beta CDR3 across 54 Vbeta, 13 Jbeta. TCRdb reanalysed the immunoSEQ multiplex PCR reads using MiXCR and keeps one entry per CDR3 protein. The repertoire consists of roughly 150,000 distinct CDR3 sequences, with around 95% occurring once and the leading ten covering roughly 0.16%. Germline values: CDR1 SGHRS, CDR2 YFSETQ. V gave up 4 bases and J gave up 5 bases; unmatched junction bases: 6. CDR3 length equals 14 residues. Sequencing of TCR beta drew on CD8+ and CD4+ T cells from blood. TEMRA cells underwent FACS enrichment and CD8+ and CD4+ T cells underwent negative isolation.

Sequencing was carried out using CD8+ T cells from PBMCs. The chain combines TRBV5-1 with TRBJ2-7; TRBD1 aligns across 10 bases. This TCR was recovered from a human donor with multiple sclerosis. CDR3 bases: TGCGCCAGCAGCCGGGACAGGGGTGAGGACGAGCAGTACTTC. Its translation: CASSRDRGEDEQYF.